These 16 T cell receptor beta chains came from one sample sequenced in a study of blood T cell repertoires in COVID-19. Profiled with immunoSEQ multiplex PCR; TCRdb holds only in-frame clones, not every one. The table shows about 70,000 clones, with about nine tenths occurring only once. Sequencing was carried out using peripheral blood. These receptor sequences come from a man aged 60 to 75 with acute or convalescent COVID-19.

This chain joins TRBV27 and TRBJ1-1; D is unclear. The V end lost 2 bases, the J end lost 0 bases, and 7 bases lay between the germline ends. CDR1 is MNHEY and CDR2 is SMNVEV in the germline V gene (reference sequence). This CDR3 has 14 amino acids. CDR3 coding DNA: TGTGCCAGCAGTTTAAGGAGCATGAACACTGAAGCTTTCTTT. Translation: CASSLRSMNTEAFF.

The chain combines TRBV7-9 with TRBJ2-1; 7 nucleotides align to TRBD2. The V gene end was trimmed by 7 bases and the J gene end by 8 bases; junction bases not matched to a gene: 11. This CDR3 comprises 14 residues. From germline, CDR1 is SEHNR and CDR2 FQNEAQ (reference sequence). CDR3 residues: CASNTGTTHHEQFF. Here the CDR3 DNA reads TGTGCCAGCAACACCGGGACTACCCACCATGAGCAGTTCTTC. Using reference TRBV7-9 and TRBJ2-1 for the parts outside the CDR3, the full variable domain is DTGVSQNPRHKITKRGQNVTFRCDPISEHNRLYWYRQTLGQGPEFLTYFQNEAQLEKSRLLSDRFSAERPKGSFSTLEIQRTEQGDSAMYLCASNTGTTHHEQFFGPGTRLTVL.

J is TRBJ1-2 and V is TRBV6-1; 7 bases fit TRBD1. The germline V gene encodes CDR1 MNHNS and CDR2 SASEGT. This CDR3 region has 14 residues. V was pared by 3 bases and J by 7 bases, with 8 bases of the junction left unmatched. This CDR3 reads CASSEETGSFGYTF. Written as DNA, the CDR3 is TGTGCCAGCAGTGAGGAGACAGGGTCTTTTGGCTACACCTTC.

The J gene is TRBJ2-7, the V gene TRBV7-2; tentative D call: TRBD1 (6 bases). Germline V lookup: CDR1 SGHTA, CDR2 FQGNSA. Trimming left V 5 bases short and J 6 bases short, with 14 bases between. The CDR3 is 13 amino acids. CDR3 bases: TGTGCCAGCAGCGAACAGGGAATACGCGAGCAGTACTTC. As protein: CASSEQGIREQYF.

The V gene is TRBV5-1, the J gene TRBJ2-7; 11 positions match TRBD1. This CDR3 comprises 13 residues. The V gene end was trimmed by 4 bases and the J gene end by 4 bases; junction bases not matched to a gene: 1. CDR1 is SGHRS, CDR2 YFSETQ, per germline. CDR3 residues: CASSRDRGYEQYF. Written as DNA, the CDR3 is TGCGCCAGCAGCCGGGACAGGGGGTACGAGCAGTACTTC.

V and J are TRBV2 and TRBJ1-5, with 7 bases that match TRBD1. The CDR3 has 15 amino acids. Trimming took 5 bases from V and 0 from J; bases not matched to a gene: 4. CDR1 is SNHLY, CDR2 FYNNEI, per germline. The CDR3 DNA sequence: TGTGCCAGCAGTTCCGGGACAGATAGCAATCAGCCCCAGCATTTT. This sequence encodes CASSSGTDSNQPQHF.

The genes are TRBV5-6 and TRBJ2-5; the D gene is possibly TRBD1 (5 bases). Germline CDR1 reads SGHDT; CDR2 reads YYEEEE. This CDR3 has 14 amino acids. The V gene lost 5 bases and the J gene lost 1 base, with 12 bases spanning the gap. In nucleotides, the CDR3 is TGTGCCAGCAGACGAAGACAGATCCAAGAGACCCAGTACTTC. Translation: CASRRRQIQETQYF.

The chain uses TRBV3-1 (or the pseudogene TRBV3-2) and TRBJ2-2, with TRBD1 as a possible D gene (6 bases). CDR1 is LGHDT and CDR2 is YNNKEL in the germline V gene (reference sequence). The CDR3 has 15 residues. Trimming shortened V by 2 bases and J by 3 bases, and 10 bases separated the two germline ends. The CDR3 coding sequence is TGTGCCAGCAGCCAAACAGGGTTCGACACCGGGGAGCTGTTTTTT. Its protein product is CASSQTGFDTGELFF.

The chain uses TRBV29-1 and TRBJ1-1; maybe TRBD1 (6 bases). Trimming took off 7 bases at V and 4 bases at J, with 13 bases between the two ends. The V gene's germline CDR1 is SQVTM and CDR2 ANQGSEA. This CDR3 region has 12 residues. CDR3 region: CSAPPGVTEAFF. The DNA of the CDR3 is TGCAGCGCTCCGCCAGGGGTCACTGAAGCTTTCTTT.

This clone was seen more than once but under ten times. The gene calls are TRBV29-1 and TRBJ2-1; TRBD1 matches 7 bases. CDR1 and CDR2 (germline): SQVTM, ANQGSEA. This CDR3 is 14 amino acids long. V dropped 4 bases and J dropped 0; count of bases not matched to a gene: 3. Here the CDR3 DNA reads TGCAGCGTTGGAGGGGGCGGCTCCTACAATGAGCAGTTCTTC. Its translation: CSVGGGGSYNEQFF.

Comment on this clone: The sample carries other DNA sequences with the same CDR3. The CDR3 loop reads CASSLATNTGELFF. CDR3 nucleotide sequence: TGCGCCAGCAGCTTGGCAACGAACACCGGGGAGCTGTTTTTT. The J gene is TRBJ2-2, the V gene TRBV5-1; D gene unclear. The CDR3 contains 14 residues. The germline gives CDR1 SGHRS, CDR2 YFSETQ. The V end was cut by 0 bases, the J end by 0 bases, with 3 bases between.

V gene TRBV30 combines with J gene TRBJ1-4, with D perhaps matching TRBD1 (5 bases). V lost 0 bases to trimming and J lost 4 bases, with 12 bases between them. Germline lookup yields CDR1 GTSNPN and CDR2 SVGIG (reference sequence). CDR3 size: 15 residues. CDR3 sequence (DNA): TGTGCCTGGAGTGTGGGTAACAGGTTTAATGAAAAACTGTTTTTT. Translating gives CAWSVGNRFNEKLFF.

This clone showed up just a few times. This rearrangement joins TRBV6-1 to TRBJ1-2; 7 bases align to TRBD1. This CDR3 is built from 15 residues. V shed 0 bases, J shed 4 bases, and the junction held 5 bases outside the gene matches. Germline V gene lookup returns CDR1 MNHNS and CDR2 SASEGT. CDR3 amino acids: CASSEAGGSFYGYTF. In DNA form, the CDR3 reads TGTGCCAGCAGTGAAGCAGGGGGCTCATTCTATGGCTACACCTTC.

The rearrangement uses TRBV7-9 and TRBJ1-3; 7 nucleotides agree with TRBD1. The CDR3 is 16 residues long. Germline assignment: CDR1 SEHNR and CDR2 FQNEAQ (reference sequence). V lost 5 bases and J lost 0; bases outside the gene matches: 7. Here the CDR3 reads CASSSEDRDSGNTIYF. CDR3 in DNA: TGTGCCAGCAGCAGCGAAGACAGGGACTCTGGAAACACCATATATTTT.

The chain carries TRBV3-1 (or the pseudogene TRBV3-2) and TRBJ2-3; D perhaps matches TRBD1 (5 bases). The length of the CDR3 is 14 residues. The V and J ends lost 3 bases and 3 bases respectively, with 10 bases between them. Germline lookup yields CDR1 LGHDT and CDR2 YNNKEL (reference sequence). Here the CDR3 DNA reads TGTGCCAGCAGCCACAGCAGGGATACAGATACGCAGTATTTT. Encoded protein: CASSHSRDTDTQYF.

The genes are TRBV3-1 (or the pseudogene TRBV3-2) and TRBJ2-7; no clear D gene. V lost 2 bases and J lost 0, with 5 bases in between. CDR1 LGHDT and CDR2 YNNKEL come from the germline V gene (reference sequence). CDR3 size: 13 residues. The CDR3 loop reads CASSQLASYEQYF. In DNA form, the CDR3 reads TGTGCCAGCAGCCAATTAGCCTCCTACGAGCAGTACTTC.